This TCR beta chain is drawn from a study of blood T cell repertoires in COVID-19. Study context: Material from acute and convalescent COVID-19 was sourced from the United States, Italy and Spain. Sources were T cells, B-cell-depleted T cells, or PBMCs; the material itself was cDNA or gDNA.

Study processing details: Estimates of nucleated cell counts were drawn from the amplification of reference gene primers. Produced via immunoSEQ multiplex PCR; TCRdb's table is partial and in-frame only. D and trimming come from the DNA, and the V and J calls and clone size come from that table. This sample has some 58,000 clones, with approximately 86% found just once. The CDR3 is 14 amino acids. V shed 3 bases, J shed 6 bases, and the junction held 2 bases outside the gene matches. Per the germline V gene, CDR1 is KGHSH and CDR2 is LQKENI. The TCR originated in a man in his forties or fifties with acute or convalescent COVID-19. V usage is TRBV18 and J usage is TRBJ1-4; 9 bases are shared with TRBD1. Sequenced input: peripheral blood. CDR3 protein: CASSPRTGDEKLFF. CDR3 in DNA: TGTGCCAGCTCACCCCGGACAGGGGATGAAAAACTGTTTTTT.